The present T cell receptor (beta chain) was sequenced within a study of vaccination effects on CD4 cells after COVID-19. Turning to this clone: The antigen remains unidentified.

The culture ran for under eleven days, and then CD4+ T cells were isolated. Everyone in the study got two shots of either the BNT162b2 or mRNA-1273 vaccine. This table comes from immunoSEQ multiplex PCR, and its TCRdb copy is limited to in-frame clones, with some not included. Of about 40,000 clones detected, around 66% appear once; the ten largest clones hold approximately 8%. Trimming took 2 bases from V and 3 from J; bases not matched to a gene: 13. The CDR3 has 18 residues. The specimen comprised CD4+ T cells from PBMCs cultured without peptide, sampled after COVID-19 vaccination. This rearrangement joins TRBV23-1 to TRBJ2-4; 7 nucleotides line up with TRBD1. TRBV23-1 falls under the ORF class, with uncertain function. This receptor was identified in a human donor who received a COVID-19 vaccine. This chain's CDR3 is CASSQPRDSEGDKNIQYF. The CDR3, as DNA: TGCGCCAGCAGTCAACCCAGGGACAGCGAGGGGGACAAAAACATTCAGTACTTC.